Listed below are T cell receptor beta chains from one sample, sequenced in a study of control samples from healthy donors and cancer patients. Assay: immunoSEQ multiplex PCR; the TCRdb copy retains only in-frame clones and omits some. This repertoire shows about 170,000 clones, 91% found once; its top ten account for roughly 1.6%. Material: blood. Receptors were obtained from a woman under 40 in good health. The CDR3 runs from the conserved cysteine through the conserved F or W. D genes are given only for firm matches. Part of the rows lack a size; the others show once, few, many or a class for expanded clones.

d_call,v_call,clone_size,j_call,cdr3_nt,cdr3_aa
-,TRBV9,-,TRBJ1-5,TGTGCCAGCAGCGTAGGGGGGGAGAATCAGCCCCAGCATTTT,CASSVGGENQPQHF
TRBD1,TRBV9,-,TRBJ1-3,TGTGCCAGCAGCGCGGGACAGGGGGATGGAAACACCATATATTTT,CASSAGQGDGNTIYF
-,TRBV3-1/TRBV3-2,-,TRBJ2-7,TGTGCCAGCAGCCAAGCTCCGACCTACGAGCAGTACTTC,CASSQAPTYEQYF
-,TRBV5-6,-,TRBJ2-7,TGTGCCAGCAGCTTGGGTGGTATTTACGAGCAGTACTTC,CASSLGGIYEQYF
-,TRBV11-3,-,TRBJ1-1,TGTGCCAGCAGCTTATCGGGCGGGAACACTGAAGCTTTCTTT,CASSLSGGNTEAFF
TRBD1,TRBV6-5,-,TRBJ1-2,TGTGCCAGCAGTTACCGGGACAGGGCCTATGGCTACACCTTC,CASSYRDRAYGYTF
-,TRBV11-3,few,TRBJ1-4,TGTGCCAGCAGCTTAACGGGGATCAATGAAAAACTGTTTTTT,CASSLTGINEKLFF
-,TRBV19,-,TRBJ1-2,TGTGCCAGTAGCCCTACGCGGGGCGGCTACACCTTC,CASSPTRGGYTF
-,TRBV6-1,once,TRBJ1-1,TGTGCCAGCAGTGAAGGGGGCATGAGTGAAGCTTTCTTT,CASSEGGMSEAFF
TRBD1,TRBV6-1,-,TRBJ1-4,TGTGCCAGCAGTGAAGGGACAGGGTCTGAAAAACTGTTTTTT,CASSEGTGSEKLFF
-,TRBV1,few,TRBJ2-7,TGCACTAGGGACTGGATCTACGAGCAGTACTTC,CTRDWIYEQYF
TRBD2,TRBV7-9,-,TRBJ2-3,TGTGCCAGCAGCCCGGGACTAGCGGGAGGGCGTCGCACAGATACGCAGTATTTT,CASSPGLAGGRRTDTQYF
TRBD1,TRBV3-1/TRBV3-2,-,TRBJ2-5,TGTGCCAGCAGGCAAACCGGGACAGGACAAGAGACCCAGTACTTC,CASRQTGTGQETQYF
TRBD1,TRBV7-9,-,TRBJ1-4,TGTGCCAGCAGCTTAGTTGGCAGGGGGAGCGAAAAACTGTTTTTT,CASSLVGRGSEKLFF
TRBD2,TRBV24-1,once,TRBJ2-3,TGTGCCACCAGTCCTAGCGGAGATACGCAGTATTTT,CATSPSGDTQYF
-,TRBV11-2,-,TRBJ1-1,TGTGCCAGCAGCTTAGTCTTGCAGACGGCTGAAGCTTTCTTT,CASSLVLQTAEAFF
-,TRBV7-8,-,TRBJ1-1,TGTGCCAGCAGCTTAAGGAGTAGGACTGAAGCTTTCTTT,CASSLRSRTEAFF
-,TRBV4-2,-,TRBJ2-3,TGTGCCAGCAGCCAAGATCTAGATACGCAGTATTTT,CASSQDLDTQYF
TRBD1,TRBV6-1,-,TRBJ1-3,TGTGCCAGCAGTGAAGCGACAGGGGGAAACACCATATATTTT,CASSEATGGNTIYF
TRBD2,TRBV6-2/TRBV6-3,medium-sized,TRBJ2-1,TGTGCCAGCAGTCCGGGACTAGACTACAATGAGCAGTTCTTC,CASSPGLDYNEQFF
TRBD2,TRBV20-1,few,TRBJ2-7,TGCAGTGCTAGCGGGAGGTACGAGCAGTACTTC,CSASGRYEQYF
-,TRBV7-9,-,TRBJ1-4,TGTGCCAGCAGCTTAGCAGGGACATATGAAAAACTGTTTTTT,CASSLAGTYEKLFF
-,TRBV6-5,-,TRBJ2-2,TGTGCCAGCAGTTACTCCGACAGAAACACCGGGGAGCTGTTTTTT,CASSYSDRNTGELFF
TRBD2,TRBV7-2,-,TRBJ2-3,TGTGCCAGCAGCTTACGCCTAGCGGGGGGGCGTGATACGCAGTATTTT,CASSLRLAGGRDTQYF
TRBD2,TRBV4-1,-,TRBJ2-1,TGCGCCAGCAGCCAAGGGCGGGGGGCCTACAATGAGCAGTTCTTC,CASSQGRGAYNEQFF
-,TRBV6-4,-,TRBJ1-6,TGTGCCAGCAGTGGGGAGGGCGGGAATTCACCCCTCCACTTT,CASSGEGGNSPLHF
TRBD1,TRBV10-1,few,TRBJ1-1,TGCGCCAGCAACCCGGGACAGGCGAACACTGAAGCTTTCTTT,CASNPGQANTEAFF
-,TRBV15,-,TRBJ2-4,TGTGCCACCAGCAGAGATTTGGGCGGACAAAACATTCAGTACTTC,CATSRDLGGQNIQYF